This entry lists 28 T cell receptor beta chains sequenced from one sample in a study of T cells in Graves' hyperthyroidism and ophthalmopathy. Amplified TCR beta CDR3 regions derived from RNA transcripts. TCR CDR3 regions were first amplified by RT-PCR with HTBI primers. TCRdb called the multiplex PCR reads again in MiXCR, with one record for every CDR3 protein. The data hold 700,000 to 950,000 distinct CDR3 sequences, with about 35% observed a single time. The sequencing input was blood. All receptors derive from a woman aged 40 to 55 with Graves' hyperthyroidism.

The V and J genes are TRBV2 and TRBJ2-6; D may be TRBD2 (5 bases). Per germline, CDR1 SNHLY and CDR2 FYNNEI. There are 20 residues in the CDR3. The V end was cut by 5 bases, the J end by 0 bases, with 23 bases between. DNA for the CDR3: TGTGCCAGCAGTCAGAGAGGGCGAAACCTTCGCATCTCTGGGGCCAACGTCCTGACTTTC. Encoded protein: CASSQRGRNLRISGANVLTF.

About this clonotype: One end of the junction fails to match germline, which may point to a read error. The gene calls are TRBV6-4 and TRBJ1-4; TRBD1 matches at 7 bases. The CDR3 totals 18 residues. The germline gives CDR1 MRHNA, CDR2 SNTAGT. In nucleotides, the CDR3 is TGTGCCAGCAGCAACGGACAGGATAGGTCCCCTCTTAATGAAGAACTGTTTTTT. Translating gives CASSNGQDRSPLNEELFF.

This clonotype was detected ten times or more. The V gene is TRBV19, the J gene TRBJ1-2; 7 nucleotides match TRBD1. Germline-derived CDR1 and CDR2 are LNHDA and SQIVND (reference sequence). The CDR3 totals 12 residues. The trim removed 8 bases at V and 3 bases at J, leaving 3 bases unmatched. The CDR3 here is CASRTGDYGYTF. In nucleotides, the CDR3 is TGTGCCAGTCGAACAGGGGACTATGGCTACACCTTC.

This CDR3 reads CAISPRGGGNSPLHF. The CDR3 DNA reads as TGTGCCATCAGTCCCCGGGGGGGAGGGAATTCACCCCTCCACTTT. The chain uses TRBV10-3 and TRBJ1-6; D might be TRBD1 (5 bases). The germline gives CDR1 ENHRY, CDR2 SYGVKD. With 5 bases removed from V and 7 bases from J, the gap between germline ends came to 15 bases. CDR3 length: 15 amino acids.

The chain has TRBV6-5 and TRBJ1-1, with D perhaps matching TRBD1 (5 bases). CDR1 and CDR2 (germline): MNHEY, SVGAGI. The ends were cut back, 7 bases at V and 3 bases at J, with 15 bases in the middle. The CDR3 totals 14 residues. The CDR3 protein is CASTETVGDTEAFF. The CDR3 DNA follows: TGTGCCAGCACCGAGACAGTGGGGGACACTGAAGCTTTCTTT.

This clonotype appeared many times. The rearrangement uses TRBV20-1 and TRBJ2-5; D is unclear. Trimming removed 8 bases from V and 6 bases from J, with 13 bases in between. This CDR3 is 11 amino acids long. Germline CDR1 reads DFQATT; CDR2 reads SNEGSKA (reference sequence). CDR3 protein: CSCRPVQTQYF. CDR3 nucleotide sequence: TGCAGTTGCCGTCCCGTGCAGACCCAGTACTTC.

This chain connects TRBV6-1 to TRBJ1-2, with no clear D. V was shortened by 5 bases and J by 8 bases, with 15 bases between the two germline ends. Germline V lookup: CDR1 MNHNS, CDR2 SASEGT. The length of the CDR3 is 13 residues. The CDR3 DNA reads TGTGCCAGCAGTCCTGGACCGGCGGGAGGCTACACCTTC. It codes for CASSPGPAGGYTF.

Regarding this clonotype: A much larger clone differs from this one at a single base, so this may be a read error. The conserved closing phenylalanine or tryptophan is absent in this CDR3, likely reflecting a read error. The genes are TRBV19 and TRBJ2-7; no definite D call. CDR1 and CDR2 from the germline V gene are LNHDA and SQIVND (reference sequence). The CDR3 is 15 amino acids. The ends were cut back, 5 bases at V and 2 bases at J, with 16 bases in the middle. CDR3 in amino acids: CASSPSSGRTYEQYL. The CDR3 region has the DNA TGTGCCAGTAGTCCCTCCTCCGGCAGAACCTACGAGCAGTACCTC.

Regarding this clonotype: The junction departs from the called germline gene at one end, perhaps through a read error. This chain connects TRBV7-8 to TRBJ2-2; TRBD1 aligns across 9 bases. Germline CDR1 reads SGHVS; CDR2 reads FQNEAQ. The CDR3 totals 14 residues. CDR3 sequence: CASARDRDTGKLFF. The DNA of the CDR3 is TGTGCCAGCGCCCGGGACAGGGACACCGGGAAGCTGTTTTTT. The whole variable domain, filled in from reference TRBV7-8 and TRBJ2-2, reads GAGVSQSPRYKVAKRGQDVALRCDPISGHVSLFWYQQALGQGPEFLTYFQNEAQLDKSGLPSDRFFAERPEGSVSTLKIQRTQQEDSAVYLCASARDRDTGKLFFGEGSRLTVL.

This chain joins TRBV15 and TRBJ1-4; D is possibly TRBD1 (6 bases). Trimming took off 9 bases at V and 7 bases at J, with 12 bases between the two ends. From germline, CDR1 is LNHNV and CDR2 YYDKDF (reference sequence). This CDR3 comprises 12 residues. CDR3 in DNA: TGTGCCACAGGGGGAAGAGTTGAAAAACTGTTTTTT. Residues: CATGGRVEKLFF.

The gene calls are TRBV12-3 or TRBV12-4 and TRBJ2-7; 7 bases map to TRBD1. With 10 bases clipped from V and 6 bases from J, the junction kept 9 bases outside the gene matches. The CDR3 is 12 residues long. The CDR3 coding sequence is TGTGCCATTTCGACAGGGAGCTGCGAGCAGTACTTC. Protein product: CAISTGSCEQYF.

The rearrangement joins TRBV28 to TRBJ1-2; maybe TRBD1 (6 bases). Germline V gene sequence: CDR1 MDHEN, CDR2 SYDVKM. CDR3 length equals 13 residues. V was shortened by 6 bases and J by 8 bases, with 16 bases between the two germline ends. CDR3 nucleotides: TGTGCCAGCAGCCCAGGGGATAGGGAGGGCTACACCTTC. This gives the protein CASSPGDREGYTF.

The table lists this clonotype with many counts. The chain combines TRBV19 with TRBJ1-3; D unresolved. This CDR3 region has 14 residues. In germline, CDR1 is LNHDA, CDR2 SQIVND (reference sequence). V lost 4 bases to trimming and J lost 0 bases, with 7 bases between them. CDR3: CASSKAISGNTIYF. The CDR3 DNA sequence: TGTGCCAGTAGTAAGGCAATCTCTGGAAACACCATATATTTT.

This clonotype showed up just a few times. The V call is TRBV4-3, the J call TRBJ1-6; D is unresolved. V was shortened by 2 bases and J by 5 bases, with 13 bases between the two germline ends. CDR1 and CDR2 (germline): LGHNA, YSLEER. CDR3 length: 16 residues. The CDR3 DNA is TGCGCCAGCAGCCAACTGCCGGGTCTTGATAATTCACCCCTCCACTTT. Its protein product is CASSQLPGLDNSPLHF.

Notes on this clonotype: This could be a read error, since a much larger clone is one nucleotide away. This chain uses TRBV29-1 with TRBJ1-1; D call uncertain. CDR1 and CDR2 (germline): SQVTM, ANQGSEA. Deletions cut 0 bases from V and 4 bases from J, with 9 bases between. The CDR3 covers 13 residues. CDR3 amino acids: CSVEEFMSTEAFF. The CDR3 bases are TGCAGCGTTGAAGAGTTCATGAGCACTGAAGCTTTCTTT.

As for this clonotype: This could be a read error, since a much larger clone is one nucleotide away. The chain uses TRBV20-1 and TRBJ1-3; D is unclear. Germline CDR1 and CDR2: DFQATT and SNEGSKA (reference sequence). The CDR3 is 11 residues long. V was shortened by 3 bases and J by 8 bases, with 8 bases between the two germline ends. The CDR3 region has the DNA TGCAGTGCTAGCGCGGGAGACACCATATATTTT. It specifies CSASAGDTIYF.

This clonotype occurred many times. V gene TRBV2 combines with J gene TRBJ1-1; 7 bases are a match to TRBD1. V lost 6 bases, J lost 0 bases, and 1 base stayed unmatched. CDR1 is SNHLY, CDR2 FYNNEI, per germline. The CDR3 consists of 13 residues. The CDR3 bases are TGTGCCAGCAGGGGACAGATGAACACTGAAGCTTTCTTT. The encoded protein is CASRGQMNTEAFF.

The rearrangement joins TRBV29-1 to TRBJ2-6; 7 nucleotides align to TRBD2. This CDR3 contains 17 residues. Per the germline V gene, CDR1 is SQVTM and CDR2 is ANQGSEA. Unmatched junction bases numbered 8, after V lost 3 bases and J lost 0 bases. As DNA, the CDR3 is TGCAGCGTTGACGACGGGGGGTATGGCTCTGGGGCCAACGTCCTGACTTTC. Its protein product is CSVDDGGYGSGANVLTF.

This clonotype was observed a handful of times. V gene TRBV6-4 combines with J gene TRBJ1-1, with 7 bases fitting TRBD1. CDR3 size: 15 residues. The germline gives CDR1 MRHNA, CDR2 SNTAGT. Trimming took 6 bases from V and 5 from J; bases not matched to a gene: 12. The CDR3 is CASRERDRANTEAFF. CDR3 nucleotide sequence: TGTGCCAGCAGAGAGAGAGACAGGGCGAATACTGAAGCTTTCTTT.

This clonotype was found a few times. The CDR3 reads CASRKNFNYGYTF. CDR3 DNA sequence: TGTGCCAGCAGAAAGAACTTTAACTATGGCTACACCTTC. The chain has TRBV11-2 and TRBJ1-2; D gene uncertain. The length of the CDR3 is 13 residues. Trimming took off 6 bases at V and 1 base at J, with 9 bases between the two ends. Germline V gene data show CDR1 as SGHAT and CDR2 as FQNNGV. Full variable domain (rest looked up from reference TRBV11-2 and TRBJ1-2): EAGVAQSPRYKIIEKRQSVAFWCNPISGHATLYWYQQILGQGPKLLIQFQNNGVVDDSQLPKDRFSAERLKGVDSTLKIQPAKLEDSAVYLCASRKNFNYGYTFGSGTRLTVV.

The genes are TRBV7-9 and TRBJ2-7; 8 bases align to TRBD1. The CDR3 extends over 17 amino acids. V lost 4 bases, J lost 0 bases, and 11 bases stayed unmatched. CDR1 SEHNR and CDR2 FQNEAQ come from the germline V gene (reference sequence). The DNA for the CDR3 is TGTGCCAGCAGCTCCGTAGACTGGACAGGGATCTCCTACGAGCAGTACTTC. Protein: CASSSVDWTGISYEQYF. The complete variable domain, with remaining parts taken from reference TRBV7-9 and TRBJ2-7, reads DTGVSQNPRHKITKRGQNVTFRCDPISEHNRLYWYRQTLGQGPEFLTYFQNEAQLEKSRLLSDRFSAERPKGSFSTLEIQRTEQGDSAMYLCASSSVDWTGISYEQYFGPGTRLTVT.

The gene calls are TRBV6-5 and TRBJ1-5; D gene unclear. Germline lookup yields CDR1 MNHEY and CDR2 SVGAGI. This CDR3 spans 15 amino acids. Trimming left V 5 bases short and J 0 bases short, with 11 bases between. The CDR3 here is CASSGRADSNQPQHF. DNA of the CDR3: TGTGCCAGCAGTGGACGGGCGGATAGCAATCAGCCCCAGCATTTT.

This clonotype was counted at least ten times. The gene calls are TRBV20-1 and TRBJ1-5; D is possibly TRBD1 (5 bases). The germline CDR1 and CDR2 sequences are DFQATT and SNEGSKA (reference sequence). V lost 1 base to trimming and J lost 2 bases, with 6 bases between them. The CDR3 covers 13 residues. The DNA of the CDR3 is TGCAGTGCTAGAGGAGGGGGCAATCAGCCCCAGCATTTT. This sequence encodes CSARGGGNQPQHF.

The J gene is TRBJ1-3, the V gene TRBV4-3, with D perhaps TRBD1 (6 bases). Trimming removed 2 bases at V and 4 bases at J, with 12 bases between. Germline assignment: CDR1 LGHNA and CDR2 YSLEER. This CDR3 spans 15 amino acids. The CDR3 DNA is TGCGCCAGCAGCCAATTGGCGGGGGGCGGAAACACCATATATTTT. Encoded protein: CASSQLAGGGNTIYF.

Remarks on this clonotype: Mismatch with germline at one junction end may stem from a read error. In DNA, the CDR3 is TGCGCCAGCAGCCACGATTGGGAGGGGAACACCGGGGAGCTGTTTTTT. This translates into CASSHDWEGNTGELFF. This chain uses TRBV7-2 with TRBJ2-2, with 7 bases fitting TRBD2. This CDR3 has 16 residues. Germline V gives CDR1 SGHTA, CDR2 FQGNSA.

The sample holds a few counts of this clonotype. V gene TRBV7-2 combines with J gene TRBJ1-4; a possible D gene is TRBD1 (5 bases). The CDR3 loop spans 16 amino acids. Trimming pared 5 bases from V and 4 bases from J, leaving 17 bases between. Germline-derived CDR1 and CDR2 are SGHTA and FQGNSA. CDR3: CASSRSPGRNNEKLFF. The CDR3 coding sequence is TGTGCCAGCAGCCGGTCACCGGGACGGAATAATGAAAAACTGTTTTTT.

V is TRBV10-2 and J is TRBJ1-1, with 10 positions matching TRBD1. The CDR3 consists of 14 residues. V lost 8 bases to trimming and J lost 5 bases; unmatched junction nucleotides: 8. CDR1 is WSHSY and CDR2 is SAAADI in the germline V gene. The CDR3 region is CASRDRGMSTEAFF. The CDR3 DNA reads as TGCGCCAGCCGGGACAGGGGAATGAGTACTGAAGCTTTCTTT.

The chain employs TRBV29-1 and TRBJ2-1; no clear D gene. The V and J ends lost 4 bases and 4 bases respectively, with 11 bases between them. The length of the CDR3 is 13 residues. Germline CDR1 and CDR2: SQVTM and ANQGSEA. As DNA, the CDR3 is TGCAGCGTTGGGCAGAATCGGTACAATGAGCAGTTCTTC. Encoded protein: CSVGQNRYNEQFF.